Presented here are 10 T cell receptor beta chains from one specimen sequenced in a study of blood T cell repertoires in COVID-19. Method: immunoSEQ multiplex PCR; TCRdb's copy keeps in-frame clones and lacks some. This table has around 80,000 clones, under 90% appearing once. The sequenced sample consisted of peripheral blood. The receptors were sampled from a human donor in a cohort sampled during active COVID-19.

Points on this clone: The junction departs from the called germline gene at one end, perhaps through a read error. The V gene is TRBV4-1, the J gene TRBJ2-1; D is possibly TRBD1 (5 bases). Germline CDR1 and CDR2: MGHRA and YSYEKL. The CDR3 covers 12 residues. CDR3 sequence: CASSQDTGFRVF. The CDR3 coding sequence is TGCGCCAGCAGCCAAGATACAGGATTCCGGGTCTTC.

The chain joins TRBV18 to TRBJ1-5; D is perhaps TRBD1 (5 bases). CDR1 is KGHSH, CDR2 LQKENI, per germline. The CDR3 has 17 residues. V lost 4 bases and J 3 bases, leaving 19 bases between the germline ends. CDR3 region: CASSQQRQRSFNQPQHF. The CDR3, as DNA: TGTGCCAGCTCACAACAACGACAGCGCTCCTTCAATCAGCCCCAGCATTTT.

The chain uses TRBV2 and TRBJ1-2, with TRBD1 as a possible D gene (6 bases). Per the germline V gene, CDR1 is SNHLY and CDR2 is FYNNEI. This CDR3 is 16 amino acids long. Trimming pared 6 bases from V and 0 bases from J, leaving 17 bases between. Written as DNA, the CDR3 is TGTGCCAGCAGCCGACAGGACGCTGGAGCTAACTATGGCTACACCTTC. Protein product: CASSRQDAGANYGYTF.

The rearrangement links TRBV9 to TRBJ1-3; D is ambiguous. V gave up 3 bases and J gave up 0 bases, with 10 bases separating them. This CDR3 is 15 amino acids long. CDR1 is SGDLS and CDR2 is YYNGEE in the germline V gene. CDR3 bases: TGTGCCAGCAGCGGGGGAGGGTACTCTGGAAACACCATATATTTT. Protein sequence: CASSGGGYSGNTIYF.

The CDR3 loop is CASKTLGNTEAFF. CDR3 nucleotide sequence: TGTGCCAGCAAGACCCTGGGCAACACTGAAGCTTTCTTT. The rearrangement links TRBV2 to TRBJ1-1; D gene unclear. Germline values: CDR1 SNHLY, CDR2 FYNNEI. The V and J ends lost 7 bases and 2 bases respectively, with 11 bases between them. This CDR3 spans 13 amino acids.

J is TRBJ2-1 and V is TRBV7-7, with 11 bases fitting TRBD1. This CDR3 has 15 amino acids. V gave up 5 bases and J gave up 7 bases; unmatched junction bases: 7. CDR1 is SSHAT and CDR2 is FNYEAQ in the germline V gene (reference sequence). CDR3 amino acids: CASSEGQGGWNEQFF. CDR3 sequence (DNA): TGTGCCAGCAGCGAGGGACAGGGGGGTTGGAATGAGCAGTTCTTC.

This chain joins TRBV5-1 and TRBJ1-2; no firm D call. Per the germline V gene, CDR1 is SGHRS and CDR2 is YFSETQ. There are 13 residues in the CDR3. The V gene lost 5 bases and the J gene lost 0 bases, with 8 bases spanning the gap. CDR3 amino acids: CASRSSSNYGYTF. DNA for the CDR3: TGCGCCAGCAGGTCGTCTTCTAACTATGGCTACACCTTC.

This rearrangement joins TRBV5-4 to TRBJ2-2; a weak D match, TRBD2 (5 bases). Between the trimmed V and J ends, which lost 1 base and 0 bases, there was a span of 16 bases. This CDR3 is built from 18 residues. Looked up from germline, CDR1 is SGHNT and CDR2 is YYREEE (reference sequence). CDR3 in amino acids: CASSLTTGLIANTGELFF. The CDR3 DNA sequence: TGTGCCAGCAGCTTGACCACTGGACTGATTGCGAACACCGGGGAGCTGTTTTTT.

The chain employs TRBV2 and TRBJ1-5, with 7 positions matching TRBD1. Germline CDR1 is SNHLY and CDR2 is FYNNEI. Trimming at V came to 8 bases and at J to 3 bases, leaving 7 bases not matched to a gene. This CDR3 has 14 residues. The CDR3 region is CASDPGQLNQPQHF. The CDR3 DNA is TGTGCCAGCGACCCGGGACAGCTCAATCAGCCCCAGCATTTT.

The chain has TRBV5-1 and TRBJ2-7, with TRBD2 matching 8 bases. With 0 bases clipped from V and 2 bases from J, the junction kept 1 base outside the gene matches. Germline-derived CDR1 and CDR2 are SGHRS and YFSETQ. CDR3 length: 14 residues. The CDR3: CASSLAGGTYEQYF. The CDR3 DNA follows: TGCGCCAGCAGCTTGGCGGGGGGGACCTACGAGCAGTACTTC. The variable domain in full, completed from reference TRBV5-1 and TRBJ2-7, reads KAGVTQTPRYLIKTRGQQVTLSCSPISGHRSVSWYQQTPGQGLQFLFEYFSETQRNKGNFPGRFSGRQFSNSRSEMNVSTLELGDSALYLCASSLAGGTYEQYFGPGTRLTVT.